A single sample gave rise to the 17 T cell receptor beta chains below, sequenced in a study of human T cells and chemical hapten exposure. TCRdb redid the calling of the RACE reads with MiXCR, one entry per CDR3 protein. Of roughly 34,000 distinct CDR3 sequences listed, 10% were seen once; the top ten hold roughly 27%. Indicated time point: pre-sensitization, week 0. Sample treatment: therapeutic diphenylcyclopropenone sensitization with weekly scalp DPC. The template was total RNA from unfractionated whole blood. The starting material was whole blood, obtained in connection with sensitization to the hapten diphenylcyclopropenone (DPC). The receptors come from a man aged 50-60 years with alopecia areata. Some clones in this sample may be carry-over from other donors' samples.

This clonotype showed up many times. V and J are TRBV10-2 and TRBJ2-7; TRBD2 aligns across 10 bases. This CDR3 contains 15 residues. Trimming cost V 7 bases and J 2 bases; bases outside gene matches: 8. Germline V gene data show CDR1 as WSHSY and CDR2 as SAAADI. The DNA of the CDR3 is TGCGCCAGCACCGACGCCCTAGCGGGGGCCTACGAGCAGTACTTC. Translated, it gives CASTDALAGAYEQYF.

At least ten counts were recorded for this clonotype. The chain links TRBV27 to TRBJ2-7; 10 bases fit TRBD2. The CDR3 is 15 amino acids. In germline, CDR1 is MNHEY, CDR2 SMNVEV (reference sequence). The junction had 7 bases not matched to a gene; V was cut back by 2 bases and J by 6 bases. The CDR3 protein is CASSLGLAGDGEQYF. In nucleotides, the CDR3 is TGTGCCAGCAGTTTAGGGCTAGCGGGAGATGGCGAGCAGTACTTC.

The chain is built from TRBV20-1 and TRBJ2-1; TRBD2 agrees at 7 bases. V trimming: 3 bases; J trimming: 2 bases; junction bases outside the gene matches: 7. The CDR3 length is 15 residues. Germline CDR1 is DFQATT and CDR2 is SNEGSKA (reference sequence). The CDR3 DNA reads as TGCAGTGCTAGCGTCGGCGGGAGTACCTACAATGAGCAGTTCTTC. Encoded protein: CSASVGGSTYNEQFF.

J is TRBJ2-5 and V is TRBV7-9; TRBD2 agrees at 13 bases. With V trimmed by 5 bases and J by 4 bases, 10 bases remained unmatched. From germline, CDR1 is SEHNR and CDR2 FQNEAQ (reference sequence). This CDR3 is 17 amino acids long. This CDR3 is CASSAWTSGRVLETQYF. In DNA, the CDR3 is TGTGCCAGCAGCGCTTGGACTAGCGGGAGAGTCTTAGAGACCCAGTACTTC.

This clonotype was picked up many times. The chain has TRBV29-1 and TRBJ1-1, with D perhaps matching TRBD1 (5 bases). The CDR3 length is 14 residues. Germline assignment: CDR1 SQVTM and CDR2 ANQGSEA. V was trimmed by 6 bases and J by 0 bases, leaving 14 bases between them. CDR3 residues: CSVHVGRLNTEAFF. The CDR3 nucleotides are TGCAGCGTCCACGTGGGACGCCTGAACACTGAAGCTTTCTTT.

The CDR3 sequence is CASSPNRDMLYNEQFF. CDR3 DNA sequence: TGTGCCAGCAGTCCTAACCGGGACATGCTCTACAATGAGCAGTTCTTC. This chain links TRBV2 with TRBJ2-1; TRBD1 is a possible D gene (6 bases). Germline CDR1 SNHLY, CDR2 FYNNEI. Trimming left V 5 bases short and J 3 bases short, with 17 bases between. The CDR3 has 16 residues.

V usage is TRBV6-5 and J usage is TRBJ2-7; weak D call: TRBD1 (6 bases). CDR1 and CDR2 from the germline V gene are MNHEY and SVGAGI. Trimming shortened V by 5 bases and J by 9 bases, and 17 bases separated the two germline ends. The CDR3 has 13 amino acids. The CDR3 reads CASSQIQGSVQYF. CDR3 bases: TGTGCCAGCAGTCAAATACAGGGTTCGGTGCAGTACTTC.

The chain carries TRBV28 and TRBJ2-7; 9 positions agree with TRBD2. This CDR3 has 14 residues. The V gene's germline CDR1 is MDHEN and CDR2 SYDVKM. V gave up 8 bases and J gave up 4 bases; unmatched junction bases: 9. CDR3 in DNA: TGTGCCAGCTCTCCTAGCGGGGCATTGTACGAGCAGTACTTC. It encodes CASSPSGALYEQYF.

This clonotype was observed many times. This chain connects TRBV18 to TRBJ2-1, with no clear D. This CDR3 has 12 residues. V was trimmed by 5 bases and J by 8 bases, leaving 10 bases between them. Germline loops: CDR1 KGHSH, CDR2 LQKENI. This CDR3 reads CASSSAFDEQFF. CDR3 DNA: TGTGCCAGCTCATCAGCCTTCGATGAGCAGTTCTTC. Supplemented by reference TRBV18 and TRBJ2-1, the full variable domain reads NAGVMQNPRHLVRRRGQEARLRCSPMKGHSHVYWYRQLPEEGLKFMVYLQKENIIDESGMPKERFSAEFPKEGPSILRIQQVVRGDSAAYFCASSSAFDEQFFGPGTRLTVL.

The chain is built from TRBV7-9 and TRBJ2-1, with 9 nucleotides matching TRBD2. With V trimmed by 3 bases and J by 7 bases, 10 bases remained unmatched. Germline CDR1 and CDR2: SEHNR and FQNEAQ (reference sequence). The CDR3 loop spans 16 amino acids. The CDR3 loop is CASSFSPGREGNEQFF. Here the CDR3 DNA reads TGTGCCAGCAGCTTTAGTCCTGGGCGGGAGGGGAATGAGCAGTTCTTC.

This clonotype was detected a few times. The DNA for the CDR3 is TGTGCCAGCAGCCAAGATCTGGGGGGATCTTCCTACAATGAGCAGTTCTTC. Its translation is CASSQDLGGSSYNEQFF. The rearrangement uses TRBV3-1 and TRBJ2-1; possibly TRBD2 for D (6 bases). V shed 0 bases and J shed 1 base, with 13 bases lying between them. In germline, CDR1 is LGHDT, CDR2 YNNKEL (reference sequence). The CDR3 sequence is 17 residues long.

This chain links TRBV7-2 with TRBJ2-5; D is possibly TRBD1 or TRBD2 (5 bases each). Trimming pared 5 bases from V and 9 bases from J, leaving 19 bases between. The CDR3 consists of 14 residues. In germline, CDR1 is SGHTA, CDR2 FQGNSA. The CDR3 reads CASSHRDAVLAQYF. Here the CDR3 DNA reads TGTGCCAGCAGCCACCGGGACGCCGTTTTGGCCCAGTACTTC.

In this sample, this clonotype turned up a few times. This chain joins TRBV29-1 and TRBJ1-2, with 12 bases matching TRBD1. This CDR3 contains 12 residues. Germline V gene data show CDR1 as SQVTM and CDR2 as ANQGSEA. V was pared by 7 bases and J by 7 bases, with 4 bases of the junction left unmatched. The CDR3 coding sequence is TGCAGCGCCGGGACAGGGGGCTCTGGCTACACCTTC. Protein product: CSAGTGGSGYTF.

This clonotype was picked up many times. The chain combines TRBV12-3 or TRBV12-4 with TRBJ2-1; TRBD2 aligns across 10 bases. The CDR3 is 18 amino acids. With 0 bases clipped from V and 10 bases from J, the junction kept 15 bases outside the gene matches. CDR3 DNA: TGTGCCAGCAGTTTAGCGCTCGGTGCTAGCGGGAGTTTAAGCGAGCAGTTCTTC. This translates into CASSLALGASGSLSEQFF.

This clonotype was observed a few times. The missing conserved phenylalanine or tryptophan at the end of this CDR3 makes a read error likely. This chain joins TRBV18 and TRBJ2-1; 8 nucleotides agree with TRBD1. Trimming removed 2 bases from V and 10 bases from J; junction bases left unmatched: 4. The length of the CDR3 is 13 residues. Germline loops: CDR1 KGHSH, CDR2 LQKENI. This CDR3 reads CASSPVTGGEQFL. In DNA, the CDR3 is TGTGCCAGCTCACCAGTCACAGGGGGGGAGCAGTTCCTC.

The genes are TRBV29-1 and TRBJ2-7; 14 bases are a match to TRBD2. The CDR3 totals 13 residues. With V trimmed by 4 bases and J by 6 bases, 2 bases remained unmatched. Germline-derived CDR1 and CDR2 are SQVTM and ANQGSEA. The CDR3 spells CSVVGLAGAEQYF. The DNA of the CDR3 is TGCAGCGTTGTGGGACTAGCGGGAGCCGAGCAGTACTTC.

The chain recombines TRBV28 with TRBJ2-1, with D perhaps matching TRBD1 or TRBD2 (6 bases each). Germline V gives CDR1 MDHEN, CDR2 SYDVKM. This CDR3 has 12 amino acids. V gave up 2 bases and J gave up 12 bases, with 11 bases separating them. The CDR3 protein is CASSLRETGQFF. In nucleotides, the CDR3 is TGTGCCAGCAGTTTACGGGAGACAGGGCAGTTCTTC.